This TCR beta chain stems from a study of control samples from healthy donors and cancer patients. The method was immunoSEQ multiplex PCR; TCRdb's version includes in-frame clones alone and lacks a portion of them. The repertoire holds 190,000 or so clones, with about 93% as singletons. Deletions cut 2 bases from V and 6 bases from J, with 16 bases between. The CDR3 covers 16 residues. CDR1 and CDR2 from the germline V gene are KGHSH and LQKENI. The TCR comes from a young man in good health. The sequenced sample was blood. J is TRBJ1-4 and V is TRBV18, with a possible D match to TRBD1 (5 bases). The CDR3 reads CASSPRGAQGDEKLFF. The CDR3, as DNA: TGTGCCAGCTCACCAAGAGGAGCCCAAGGGGATGAAAAACTGTTTTTT.